Presented here are 2 T cell receptor beta chains from one specimen sequenced in a study of cytomegalovirus exposure and HLA in healthy donors. The PCR employed 60 Vbeta primers together with 13 Jbeta primers. Data came from immunoSEQ multiplex PCR; TCRdb stores just in-frame clones and leaves some out. The sample consists of 100,000 to 150,000 clones, roughly 70% of them appearing once. Sequencing input: PBMCs. The receptors here all came from a woman aged 40 to 50 in good health and CMV-seropositive.

The chain links TRBV5-4 to TRBJ2-1, with D perhaps matching TRBD2 (6 bases). The CDR3 spans 15 residues. Trimming took off 2 bases at V and 3 bases at J, with 12 bases between the two ends. Per germline, CDR1 SGHNT and CDR2 YYREEE (reference sequence). CDR3 bases: TGTGCCAGCAGCTTTAAGTGGGAGGTCTACAATGAGCAGTTCTTC. This sequence encodes CASSFKWEVYNEQFF.

The rearrangement joins TRBV5-1 to TRBJ2-5; 12 positions agree with TRBD2. The CDR3 runs to 18 residues. The V gene's germline CDR1 is SGHRS and CDR2 YFSETQ. Germline trimming cut 3 bases from V and 0 bases from J; bases unmatched to any gene: 9. The CDR3: CASSSQGTSGLYQETQYF. DNA for the CDR3: TGCGCCAGCAGCTCACAGGGGACTAGCGGGCTGTACCAAGAGACCCAGTACTTC.